This is a list of T cell receptor beta chains from one sample in a study of beta chain features in type 1 diabetes. Using immunoSEQ multiplex PCR, the repertoire was profiled, and TCRdb retains in-frame clones only, with some absent. The table records 350,000 to 450,000 clones, roughly 16% of them present only once. Input material: naive CD4+ T cells from blood. All receptors come from a young woman in good health. CDR3s include the opening cysteine and the closing phenylalanine or tryptophan. The order of the fields is J gene, V gene, D gene, clone size, CDR3 DNA, CDR3 protein. A D gene is named only where the DNA matches it firmly. Clone sizes are given selectively: once, few, many, or a class where the clone is expanded.

TRBJ2-2	TRBV5-1	-	few	TGCGCCAGCAGCCCTTTTCGGGACATCGGGGAGCTGTTTTTT	CASSPFRDIGELFF
TRBJ2-7	TRBV18	-	-	TGTGCCAGCTCACTCACGGGGACTGGAGACGAGCAGTACTTC	CASSLTGTGDEQYF
TRBJ2-5	TRBV18	TRBD2	-	TGTGCCAGCTCACCATTCGCCGGACTAGAGGAGACCCAGTACTTC	CASSPFAGLEETQYF
TRBJ2-1	TRBV5-1	TRBD2	few	TGCGCCAGCAGCCCAGCGGGGGGCTCCTACAATGAGCAGTTCTTC	CASSPAGGSYNEQFF
TRBJ1-2	TRBV18	-	few	TGTGCCAGCTCACGGGGGGTCGACTATGGCTACACCTTC	CASSRGVDYGYTF
TRBJ2-3	TRBV28	-	-	TGTGCCAGCAGTTTACTAGATACGCAGTATTTT	CASSLLDTQYF
TRBJ2-1	TRBV30	-	few	TGTGCCTGGAGTCACTTGAAACATTTAGCGGAAACTACCCTTAATGAGCAGTTCTTC	CAWSHLKHLAETTLNEQFF
TRBJ2-2	TRBV29-1	-	-	TGCAGCGGAAGAGCAACCGGGGAGCTGTTTTTT	CSGRATGELFF
TRBJ2-3	TRBV28	TRBD2	-	TGTGCCAGCAGAAGGGTTCTAGCGGGAATCGATACGCAGTATTTT	CASRRVLAGIDTQYF
TRBJ2-2	TRBV19	-	-	TGTGCCAGTACCACCATCGAGGGGGCCGGGGAGCTGTTTTTT	CASTTIEGAGELFF
TRBJ2-1	TRBV29-1	TRBD2	-	TGCAGCGTTGAAGGCCCGGGAGGGTACAATGAGCAGTTCTTC	CSVEGPGGYNEQFF
TRBJ2-7	TRBV7-9	TRBD2	-	TGTGCCAGCAGGCTAGCGGGAGGGCCTATCGAGCAGTACTTC	CASRLAGGPIEQYF
TRBJ2-7	TRBV5-1	TRBD2	-	TGCGCCAGCCACCGACTAGCGGGAGAGGTCGAGCAGTACTTC	CASHRLAGEVEQYF
TRBJ1-1	TRBV12-5	-	-	TGTGCTAGTGGTTTGACTCCGAACACTGAAGCTTTCTTT	CASGLTPNTEAFF
TRBJ2-1	TRBV7-2	-	-	TGTGCCAGCAGCTTAGTTGCTGGGGCAGTCTACAATGAGCAGTTCTTC	CASSLVAGAVYNEQFF
TRBJ2-7	TRBV28	-	-	TGTGCCAGCAGTTCCCCCCCGACGGGAATCTACGAGCAGTACTTC	CASSSPPTGIYEQYF
TRBJ1-5	TRBV5-1	-	few	TGCGCCAGCAGCTTGGAAGGGGCGAGCAATCAGCCCCAGCATTTT	CASSLEGASNQPQHF
TRBJ1-2	TRBV28	TRBD1	few	TGTGCCAGCAGTGCGGGACAGGGACGTGGCTACACCTTC	CASSAGQGRGYTF
TRBJ2-1	TRBV6-5	-	-	TGTGCCAGCAGTCCCACTTACGGGAACTCAGAGCAGTTCTTC	CASSPTYGNSEQFF
TRBJ1-3	TRBV5-1	-	-	TGCGCCAGCAGCCCCGAGGTTACTGGAAACACCATATATTTT	CASSPEVTGNTIYF
TRBJ1-2	TRBV9	-	few	TGTGCCAGCAGCGTTCAGGGCATCTATGGCTACACCTTC	CASSVQGIYGYTF
TRBJ2-5	TRBV14	TRBD1	-	TGTGCCAGCAGCCGTCCTGGGACAGGGGACGGTACCCAGTACTTC	CASSRPGTGDGTQYF
TRBJ2-5	TRBV6-6	TRBD1	-	TGTGCCACCCGGACAGGAGGAGAGACCCAGTACTTC	CATRTGGETQYF
TRBJ2-1	TRBV5-1	TRBD2	few	TGCGCCAGCAGCTTGGTCGCGGGAGGGCCCAATGAGCAGTTCTTC	CASSLVAGGPNEQFF
TRBJ2-7	TRBV7-9	TRBD2	few	TGTGCCAGCAGTCTGACTAGCGGGTCATACGAGCAGTACTTC	CASSLTSGSYEQYF
TRBJ1-2	TRBV4-3	-	few	TGCGCCAGCAGCCAAGGGTTCGGGGGCTATGGCTACACCTTC	CASSQGFGGYGYTF
TRBJ1-1	TRBV29-1	-	-	TGCAGCGTTGTCGGGGACACTGAAGCTTTCTTT	CSVVGDTEAFF
TRBJ2-7	TRBV6-1	-	-	TGTGCCAGCAGTGAGCCGAGCTCCTACGAGCAGTACTTC	CASSEPSSYEQYF
TRBJ2-5	TRBV6-1	TRBD2	-	TGTGCCAGCAGTGAAAGAGGAGTACTAGCGGGAGCCGATCAGACCCAGTACTTC	CASSERGVLAGADQTQYF
TRBJ1-1	TRBV5-6	-	-	TGTGCCAGCAGCTTTCACAGTGAAGCTTTCTTT	CASSFHSEAFF
TRBJ2-3	TRBV20-1	-	-	TGCAGTGCCACTAGGTCAGATACGCAGTATTTT	CSATRSDTQYF
TRBJ2-7	TRBV29-1	TRBD2	-	TGCAGCGTCTTAGCGGGAGCCTACGAGCAGTACTTC	CSVLAGAYEQYF
TRBJ1-1	TRBV14	-	-	TGTGCCAGCAGCCAAGATTGGGGAGTCCCGAACACTGAAGCTTTCTTT	CASSQDWGVPNTEAFF
TRBJ2-6	TRBV19	-	-	TGTGCCAGTAGTATAGATAGGTATACCGGACAGACCCCTGGTGTGGGGGCCAACGTCCTGACTTTC	CASSIDRYTGQTPGVGANVLTF
TRBJ2-1	TRBV15	TRBD2	few	TGTGCCACCAGCAGAGAGTATGGTAGCGGGGTCAGGTCCTACAATGAGCAGTTCTTC	CATSREYGSGVRSYNEQFF
TRBJ2-7	TRBV28	-	-	TGTGCCAGCATCACCGTGGGGTACAGGGACTCCTACGAGCAGTACTTC	CASITVGYRDSYEQYF
TRBJ2-7	TRBV6-5	TRBD1	once	TGTGCCAGCAGTTACTCATCGGACAGGACCTACGTGCAGTACTTC	CASSYSSDRTYVQYF
TRBJ1-2	TRBV11-2	TRBD1	few	TGTGCCAGCAGCCAGGGGGTCGACTATGGCTACACCTTC	CASSQGVDYGYTF
TRBJ2-5	TRBV27	-	-	TGTGCCAGCACTCCCCTAAGTGGTAGTGAGACCCAGTACTTC	CASTPLSGSETQYF
TRBJ2-7	TRBV18	TRBD1	-	TGTGCCAGCTCACCAGCAGAGACAGGGGGCCACGAGCAGTACTTC	CASSPAETGGHEQYF
TRBJ2-5	TRBV9	-	-	TGTGCCAGCAGCGTAGGGGTGGGAGGACGACAAGAGACCCAGTACTTC	CASSVGVGGRQETQYF
TRBJ2-3	TRBV19	TRBD1	few	TGTGCCAGTAGTCCGGGACAGGGAATCACAGATACGCAGTATTTT	CASSPGQGITDTQYF
TRBJ2-2	TRBV5-1	-	few	TGCGCCAGCAGCTTGACAGGTTTGGAGCTGTTTTTT	CASSLTGLELFF
TRBJ2-5	TRBV4-3	TRBD2	-	TGCGCCAGCAGCCTTGGGGGAGGGGAGACCCAGTACTTC	CASSLGGGETQYF
TRBJ2-1	TRBV14	TRBD1	few	TGTGCCAGCAGCCAAGAATACTGGACAGGTGGGGTCAATGAGCAGTTCTTC	CASSQEYWTGGVNEQFF
TRBJ2-1	TRBV9	TRBD2	few	TGTGCCAGCAGCGTAGTTTCTAGCGGGAGGAGTGAGCAGTTCTTC	CASSVVSSGRSEQFF
TRBJ2-7	TRBV5-1	TRBD2	-	TGCGCCAGCAGTCGGGTCGCTAGCGGAGACGGGACCTACGAGCAGTACTTC	CASSRVASGDGTYEQYF
TRBJ1-1	TRBV30	TRBD1	few	TGTGCCTGGAGTGCCATGGGACAGTTCGGAGCTTTCTTT	CAWSAMGQFGAFF
TRBJ2-3	TRBV7-9	-	-	TGTGCCAGCAGCCCTCAGACGCAGTATTTT	CASSPQTQYF
TRBJ2-1	TRBV30	TRBD1	few	TGTGCCTGGAGTAAGGACAGGGGGAGATATGAGCAGTTCTTC	CAWSKDRGRYEQFF